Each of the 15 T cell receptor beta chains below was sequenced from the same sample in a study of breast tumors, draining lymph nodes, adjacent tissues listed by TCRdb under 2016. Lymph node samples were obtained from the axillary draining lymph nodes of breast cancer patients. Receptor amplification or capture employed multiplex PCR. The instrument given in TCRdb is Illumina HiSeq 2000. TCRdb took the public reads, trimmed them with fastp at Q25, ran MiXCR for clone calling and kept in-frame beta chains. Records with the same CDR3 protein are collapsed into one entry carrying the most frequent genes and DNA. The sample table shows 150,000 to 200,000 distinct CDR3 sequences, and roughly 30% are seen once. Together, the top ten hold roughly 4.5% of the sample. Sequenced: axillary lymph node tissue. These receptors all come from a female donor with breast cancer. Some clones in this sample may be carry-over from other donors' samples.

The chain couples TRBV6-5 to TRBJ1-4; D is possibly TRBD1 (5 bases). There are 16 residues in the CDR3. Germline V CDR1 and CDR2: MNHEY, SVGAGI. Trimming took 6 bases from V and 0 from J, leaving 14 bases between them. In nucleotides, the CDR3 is TGTGCCAGCAGCCTCAGGGTTCCCGCAACTAATGAAAAACTGTTTTTT. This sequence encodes CASSLRVPATNEKLFF.

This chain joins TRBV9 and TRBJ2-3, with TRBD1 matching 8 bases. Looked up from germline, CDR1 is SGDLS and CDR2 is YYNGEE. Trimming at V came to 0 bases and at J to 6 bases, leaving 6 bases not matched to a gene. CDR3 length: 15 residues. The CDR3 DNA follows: TGTGCCAGCAGCGTAGCATCGACAGGGGAGGATACGCAGTATTTT. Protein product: CASSVASTGEDTQYF.

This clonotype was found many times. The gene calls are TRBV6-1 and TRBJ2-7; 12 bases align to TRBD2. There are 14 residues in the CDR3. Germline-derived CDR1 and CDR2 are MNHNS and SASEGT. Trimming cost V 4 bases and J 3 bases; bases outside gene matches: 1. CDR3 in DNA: TGTGCCAGCAGTGCGACTAGCGGGAGCTACGAGCAGTACTTC. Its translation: CASSATSGSYEQYF.

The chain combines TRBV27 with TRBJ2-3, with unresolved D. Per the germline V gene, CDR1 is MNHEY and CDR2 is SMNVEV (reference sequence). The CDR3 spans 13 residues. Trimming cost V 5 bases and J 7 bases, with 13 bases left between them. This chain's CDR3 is CASSPRLGNTQYF. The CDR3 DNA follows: TGTGCCAGCAGTCCCCGATTGGGGAATACGCAGTATTTT.

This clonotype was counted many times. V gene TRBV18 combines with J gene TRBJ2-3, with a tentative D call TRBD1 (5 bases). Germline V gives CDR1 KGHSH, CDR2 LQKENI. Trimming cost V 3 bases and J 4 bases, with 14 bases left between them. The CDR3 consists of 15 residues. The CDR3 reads CASSPGQSQADTQYF. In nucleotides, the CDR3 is TGTGCCAGCTCACCGGGGCAAAGTCAGGCAGATACGCAGTATTTT.

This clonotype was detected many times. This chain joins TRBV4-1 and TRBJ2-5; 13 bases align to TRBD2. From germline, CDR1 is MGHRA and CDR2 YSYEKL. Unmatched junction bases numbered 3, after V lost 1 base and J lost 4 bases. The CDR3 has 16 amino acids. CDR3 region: CASSQVRTSGRETQYF. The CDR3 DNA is TGCGCCAGCAGCCAAGTTCGGACTAGCGGGAGAGAGACCCAGTACTTC.

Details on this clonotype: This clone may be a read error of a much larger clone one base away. This chain's CDR3 is CASSLEQAGQETQHF. The CDR3 DNA is TGTGCCAGCAGCCTGGAACAGGCGGGACAAGAGACCCAGCACTTC. This chain connects TRBV6-1 to TRBJ2-5, with D tentatively TRBD1 or TRBD2 (6 bases each). The length of the CDR3 is 15 residues. Germline CDR1 MNHNS, CDR2 SASEGT.

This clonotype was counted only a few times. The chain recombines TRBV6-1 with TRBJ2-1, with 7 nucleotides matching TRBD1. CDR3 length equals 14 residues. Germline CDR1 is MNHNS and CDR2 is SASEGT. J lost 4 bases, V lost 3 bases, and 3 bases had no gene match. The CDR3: CASSDLGQYNEQFF. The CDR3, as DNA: TGTGCCAGCAGTGACCTGGGACAGTACAATGAGCAGTTCTTC.

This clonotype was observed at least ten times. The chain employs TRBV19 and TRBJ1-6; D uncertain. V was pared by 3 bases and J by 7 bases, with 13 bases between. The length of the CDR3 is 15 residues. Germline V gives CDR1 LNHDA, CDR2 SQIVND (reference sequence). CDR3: CASSMSGRGNSPLHF. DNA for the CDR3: TGTGCCAGTAGTATGTCCGGCCGCGGAAATTCACCCCTCCACTTT.

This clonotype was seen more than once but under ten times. The CDR3 is CASSFGGTDTQYF. The CDR3 DNA reads as TGTGCCAGCAGCTTCGGGGGTACAGATACGCAGTATTTT. V usage is TRBV12-3 or TRBV12-4 and J usage is TRBJ2-3; D is perhaps TRBD2 (6 bases). The CDR3 is 13 amino acids. Trimming took off 6 bases at V and 3 bases at J, with 10 bases between the two ends.

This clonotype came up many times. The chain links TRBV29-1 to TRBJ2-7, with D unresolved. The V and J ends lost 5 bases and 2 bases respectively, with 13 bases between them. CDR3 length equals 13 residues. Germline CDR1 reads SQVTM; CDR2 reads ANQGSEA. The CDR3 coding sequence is TGCAGCGTTCGGATGGACGGCGCCTACGAGCAGTACTTC. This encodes CSVRMDGAYEQYF.

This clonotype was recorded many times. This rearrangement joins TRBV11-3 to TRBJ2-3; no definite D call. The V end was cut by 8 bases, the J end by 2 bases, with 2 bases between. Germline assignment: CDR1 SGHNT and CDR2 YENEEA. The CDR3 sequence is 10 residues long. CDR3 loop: CASPTDTQYF. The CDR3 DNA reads TGTGCCAGCCCCACAGATACGCAGTATTTT.

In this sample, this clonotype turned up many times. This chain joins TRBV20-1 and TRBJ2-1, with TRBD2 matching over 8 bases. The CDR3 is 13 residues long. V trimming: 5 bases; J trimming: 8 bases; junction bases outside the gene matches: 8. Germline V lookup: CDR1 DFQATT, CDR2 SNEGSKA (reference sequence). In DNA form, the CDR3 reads TGCAGTGCTCGCGGAGGAGCGGGAGATGAGCAGTTCTTC. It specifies CSARGGAGDEQFF.

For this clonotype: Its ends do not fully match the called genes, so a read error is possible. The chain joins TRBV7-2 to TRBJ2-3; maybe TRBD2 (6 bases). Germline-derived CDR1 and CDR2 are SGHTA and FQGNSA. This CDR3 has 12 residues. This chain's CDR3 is CASSLAEGEQYF. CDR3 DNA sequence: TGTGCCAGCAGCCTCGCGGAGGGCGAGCAGTACTTT.

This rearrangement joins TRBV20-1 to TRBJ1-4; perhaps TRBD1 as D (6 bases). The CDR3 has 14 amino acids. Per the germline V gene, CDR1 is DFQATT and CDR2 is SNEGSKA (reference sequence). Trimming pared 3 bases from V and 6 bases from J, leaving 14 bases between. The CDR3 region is CSASQGRGYEKLFF. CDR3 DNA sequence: TGCAGTGCTAGCCAGGGGAGGGGCTATGAAAAACTGTTTTTT.